This TCR beta chain comes out of a study of T cells in Graves' hyperthyroidism and ophthalmopathy. RNA transcripts gave rise to amplified TCR beta CDR3 regions. During a first-round RT-PCR of the TCR CDR3, the HTBI primer set was used. MiXCR, run by TCRdb on the multiplex PCR reads, gives a single entry per CDR3 protein. Of nearly 600,000 distinct CDR3 sequences listed, 14% were seen once; the top ten hold approximately 5.7%. Any patient presenting with uncontrolled infection, other autoimmune disease, pregnancy or lactation was left out. Clinical symptoms, serum thyroxine, TRAb, thyroid ultrasound and orbital computed tomography established diagnosis. Any symptoms of ophthalmopathy came after the first hyperthyroidism diagnosis, from which the blood sample dates. Per the germline V gene, CDR1 is SGHTA and CDR2 is FQGNSA. The CDR3 runs to 13 residues. Trimming stripped 3 bases from V and 7 bases from J, with 13 bases between.

This chain connects TRBV7-2 to TRBJ2-7; no reliable D call. Sequenced: blood. This receptor was obtained from a woman aged 25 to 39 with Graves' hyperthyroidism that later progressed to Graves' ophthalmopathy. CDR3 residues: CASSFGPLGEQYF. CDR3 sequence (DNA): TGTGCCAGCAGCTTCGGACCCTTGGGGGAGCAGTACTTC.